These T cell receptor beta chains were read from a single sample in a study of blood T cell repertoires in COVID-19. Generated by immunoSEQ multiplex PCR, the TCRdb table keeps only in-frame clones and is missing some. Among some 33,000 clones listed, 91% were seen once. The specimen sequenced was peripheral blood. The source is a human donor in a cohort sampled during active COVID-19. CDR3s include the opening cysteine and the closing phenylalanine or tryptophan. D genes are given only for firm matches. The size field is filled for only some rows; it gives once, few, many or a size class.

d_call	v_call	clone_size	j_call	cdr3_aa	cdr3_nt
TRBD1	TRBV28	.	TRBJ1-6	CASSSPEGAFGGNSPLHF	TGTGCCAGCAGTTCTCCCGAGGGGGCGTTCGGGGGTAATTCACCCCTCCACTTT
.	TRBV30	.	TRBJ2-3	CAWSGLDTDTQYF	TGTGCCTGGAGTGGTCTAGACACAGATACGCAGTATTTT
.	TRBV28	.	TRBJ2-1	CASRDTSYNEQFF	TGTGCCAGCAGAGACACCTCCTACAATGAGCAGTTCTTC
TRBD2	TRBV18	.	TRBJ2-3	CASSPPAGGYRNTQYF	TGTGCCAGCTCACCACCCGCGGGGGGCTATCGGAATACGCAGTATTTT
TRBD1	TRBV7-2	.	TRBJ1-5	CASSLETGGNQPQHF	TGTGCCAGCAGCTTAGAGACAGGGGGCAATCAGCCCCAGCATTTT
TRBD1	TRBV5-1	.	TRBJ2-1	CASSLMGQGTYNEQFF	TGCGCCAGCAGCTTGATGGGACAGGGCACCTACAATGAGCAGTTCTTC
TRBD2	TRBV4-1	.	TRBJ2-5	CASSRLAQAETQYF	TGCGCCAGCAGCCGACTAGCCCAAGCGGAGACCCAGTACTTC
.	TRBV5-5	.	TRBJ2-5	CASSSTGRETQYF	TGTGCCAGCAGCTCTACAGGGCGAGAGACCCAGTACTTC
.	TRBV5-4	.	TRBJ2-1	CASSLGPPNEQFF	TGTGCCAGCAGCTTGGGGCCCCCTAATGAGCAGTTCTTC
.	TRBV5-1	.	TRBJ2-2	CASSLEAPGELFF	TGCGCCAGCAGCCTCGAGGCTCCGGGGGAGCTGTTTTTT
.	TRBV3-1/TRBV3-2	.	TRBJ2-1	CASSLGTGNSEQFF	TGTGCCAGCAGCCTAGGGACTGGGAACAGTGAGCAGTTCTTC
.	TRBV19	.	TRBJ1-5	CASRHPSNQPQHF	TGTGCCAGTAGACATCCTAGCAATCAGCCCCAGCATTTT
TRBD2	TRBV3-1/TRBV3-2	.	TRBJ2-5	CASSQQTSGWGQETQYF	TGTGCCAGCAGCCAACAGACTAGCGGGTGGGGGCAAGAGACCCAGTACTTC
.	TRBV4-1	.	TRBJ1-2	CASSQSRVSDGYTF	TGCGCCAGCAGCCAAAGCCGGGTTTCAGATGGCTACACCTTC
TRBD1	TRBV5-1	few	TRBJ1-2	CASSVGQGVYGYTF	TGCGCCAGCAGCGTGGGACAGGGAGTATACGGCTACACCTTC
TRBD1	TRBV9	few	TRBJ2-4	CASSGQGSIQYF	TGTGCCAGCAGCGGACAGGGGTCCATTCAGTACTTC
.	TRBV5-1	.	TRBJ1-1	CASSPGQIGTEAFF	TGCGCCAGCAGCCCAGGACAGATAGGCACTGAAGCTTTCTTT
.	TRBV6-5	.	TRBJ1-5	CASRPVIPGNQPQHF	TGTGCCAGCAGGCCGGTGATCCCCGGCAATCAGCCCCAGCATTTT
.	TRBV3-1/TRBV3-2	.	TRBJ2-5	CASGTVAFQETQYF	TGTGCCAGCGGTACAGTGGCTTTCCAAGAGACCCAGTACTTC
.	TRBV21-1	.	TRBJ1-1	CASSRGQGKNTEAFF	TGTGCCAGCAGCAGGGGACAGGGAAAGAACACTGAAGCTTTCTTT
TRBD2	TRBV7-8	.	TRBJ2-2	CASSYYGTINTGELFF	TGTGCCAGCAGCTACTACGGGACTATTAACACCGGGGAGCTGTTTTTT
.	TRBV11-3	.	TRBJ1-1	CASSPPGGGNTEAFF	TGTGCCAGCAGCCCCCCGGGGGGTGGAAACACTGAAGCTTTCTTT
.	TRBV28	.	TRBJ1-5	CASTRGGYYQPQHF	TGTGCCAGCACCAGAGGAGGGTACTATCAGCCCCAGCATTTT
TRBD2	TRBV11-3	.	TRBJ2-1	CASSLVSRRGGWNEQFF	TGTGCCAGCAGCTTAGTGAGTAGGCGGGGGGGATGGAATGAGCAGTTCTTC
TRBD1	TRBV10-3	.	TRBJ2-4	CAISESPTGTGANIQYF	TGTGCCATCAGTGAGTCCCCTACCGGGACAGGGGCAAACATTCAGTACTTC
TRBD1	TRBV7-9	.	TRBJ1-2	CASSILPQGASYGYTF	TGTGCCAGCAGCATCCTCCCCCAGGGGGCGAGCTATGGCTACACCTTC
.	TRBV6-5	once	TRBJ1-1	CAARGLNTEAFF	TGTGCCGCCAGGGGTCTGAACACTGAAGCTTTCTTT
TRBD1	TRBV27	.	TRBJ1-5	CASSWDRGGQPQHF	TGTGCCAGCAGTTGGGACAGGGGTGGGCAGCCCCAGCATTTT
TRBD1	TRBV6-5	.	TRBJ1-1	CASRTTGEEMTEAFF	TGTGCCAGCAGGACAACAGGGGAAGAAATGACTGAAGCTTTCTTT
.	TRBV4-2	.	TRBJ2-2	CASSQEGGTNTGELFF	TGTGCCAGCAGCCAAGAGGGGGGAACGAACACCGGGGAGCTGTTTTTT
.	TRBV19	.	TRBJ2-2	CASSNPLAGELFF	TGTGCCAGTAGTAATCCACTAGCCGGGGAGCTGTTTTTT
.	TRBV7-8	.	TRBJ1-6	CASSLGHPAGLNSPLHF	TGTGCCAGCAGCTTAGGTCATCCCGCAGGGCTTAATTCACCCCTCCACTTT
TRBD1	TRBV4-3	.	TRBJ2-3	CASSQDWDSTSSTDTQYF	TGCGCCAGCAGCCAAGATTGGGACAGTACCTCTAGCACAGATACGCAGTATTTT
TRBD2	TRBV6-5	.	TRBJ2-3	CASSYLSGSPPDTQYF	TGTGCCAGCAGTTACCTTAGCGGGAGCCCCCCAGATACGCAGTATTTT
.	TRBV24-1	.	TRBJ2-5	CATQGAGGRETQYF	TGTGCCACGCAGGGGGCCGGGGGGCGAGAGACCCAGTACTTC
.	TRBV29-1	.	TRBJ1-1	CSVFGSSYTEAFF	TGCAGCGTCTTTGGAAGTAGCTACACTGAAGCTTTCTTT
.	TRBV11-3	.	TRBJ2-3	CASSLDQVDTQYF	TGTGCCAGCAGCTTAGATCAGGTGGATACGCAGTATTTT
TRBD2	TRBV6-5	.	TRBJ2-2	CATTPGLADTGELFF	TGTGCCACCACTCCGGGACTAGCGGACACCGGGGAGCTGTTTTTT
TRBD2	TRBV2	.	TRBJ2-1	CASNGAGEVSEQFF	TGTGCCAGCAATGGAGCGGGGGAGGTGAGTGAGCAGTTCTTC
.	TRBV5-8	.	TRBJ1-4	CASSLEPLDTKQHEKLFF	TGTGCCAGCAGCTTGGAGCCCCTCGACACCAAACAACATGAAAAACTGTTTTTT
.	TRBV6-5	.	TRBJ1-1	CASSMGREAFF	TGTGCCAGCAGTATGGGCAGGGAAGCTTTCTTT
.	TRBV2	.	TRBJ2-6	CASSFPQGLKISGANVLTF	TGTGCCAGCAGTTTTCCACAGGGTTTAAAAATCTCTGGGGCCAACGTCCTGACTTTC
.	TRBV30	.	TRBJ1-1	CAWSVGGGPTEAFF	TGTGCCTGGAGTGTCGGCGGCGGCCCCACTGAAGCTTTCTTT
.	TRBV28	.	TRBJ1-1	CASTMNTEAFF	TGTGCCAGCACTATGAACACTGAAGCTTTCTTT
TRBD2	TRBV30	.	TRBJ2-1	CAWSFGGSGSYNEQFF	TGTGCCTGGAGTTTCGGGGGGAGTGGATCCTACAATGAGCAGTTCTTC
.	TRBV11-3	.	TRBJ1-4	CASSSTTSTGGKLFF	TGTGCCAGCAGCTCAACTACCTCAACGGGGGGAAAACTGTTTTTT
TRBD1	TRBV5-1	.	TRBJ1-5	CASSLTGGSQPQHF	TGCGCCAGCAGCTTGACAGGGGGTAGTCAGCCCCAGCATTTT
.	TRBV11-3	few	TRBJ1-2	CASSAAGPGIAGYTF	TGTGCCAGCAGCGCGGCCGGTCCAGGGATCGCTGGCTACACCTTC